Below, one T cell receptor beta chain is given with its context. Its antigen is not known. V lost 0 bases and J 6 bases, leaving 6 bases between the germline ends. This CDR3 contains 12 residues. Germline CDR1 reads LGHNA; CDR2 reads YNFKEQ. This record comes from a study of shared clonotypes between healthy human individuals. Overall study: Used for every donor were three CD4 naive, three CD4 memory, two CD8 naive and one CD8 memory plate. The study, taken as a whole, reports: Clonotype sharing across donors was expected to vary with sequencing depth.

The data were produced by immunoSEQ multiplex PCR, yet TCRdb's version contains in-frame clones alone and is incomplete. The table includes more than 2 million clones, approximately 96% detected once. Both subsets, CD45RA+ naive and CD45RA-negative memory, were split from the CD4+ cells. The sequence was collected from a man aged 18 to 29 in good health. The sample was naive CD4+ T cells sorted from blood. The subset was: CD45RA+ positively selected. This rearrangement joins TRBV4-2 to TRBJ2-7; tentative D call: TRBD1 (6 bases). The CDR3 DNA reads as TGTGCCAGCAGCCAAGAGGGGGCCGAGCAGTACTTC. Translating gives CASSQEGAEQYF.